These 5 T cell receptor beta chains share one sample of origin, sequenced in a study of OX40 agonist ivuxolimab in advanced cancers. Assay: immunoSEQ multiplex PCR; the TCRdb copy retains only in-frame clones and omits some. Among about 82,000 clones listed, around four fifths were seen once. This specimen consisted of CD4+ or CD8+ T cells sorted from blood, obtained in a trial of the OX40 agonist ivuxolimab. These receptors all come from an adult with an advanced solid tumor such as melanoma, head and neck, liver or kidney cancer.

The chain employs TRBV29-1 and TRBJ1-2; TRBD1 matches at 7 bases. The V gene end was trimmed by 7 bases and the J gene end by 2 bases; junction bases not matched to a gene: 4. The germline V gene encodes CDR1 SQVTM and CDR2 ANQGSEA. The CDR3 runs 12 residues. The CDR3 loop is CSGGDRNYGYTF. In nucleotides, the CDR3 is TGCAGCGGTGGGGACAGAAACTATGGCTACACCTTC.

The chain employs TRBV7-3 and TRBJ2-5; D could derive from TRBD1 or TRBD2 (5 bases each). Germline V lookup: CDR1 SGHTA, CDR2 FQGTGA. The CDR3 extends over 16 amino acids. Trimming took off 5 bases at V and 6 bases at J, with 22 bases between the two ends. The CDR3 region is CASSTGPPDGEKTQYF. CDR3 in DNA: TGTGCCAGCAGCACGGGACCCCCCGACGGGGAAAAGACCCAGTACTTC. The variable domain in full, completed from reference TRBV7-3 and TRBJ2-5, reads GAGVSQTPSNKVTEKGKYVELRCDPISGHTALYWYRQSLGQGPEFLIYFQGTGAADDSGLPNDRFFAVRPEGSVSTLKIQRTERGDSAVYLCASSTGPPDGEKTQYFGPGTRLLVL.

This clone was recorded once. CDR3 in amino acids: CASSYSKGGGNTIYF. The CDR3 coding sequence is TGTGCCAGCAGTTACTCGAAAGGGGGTGGAAACACCATATATTTT. The chain is built from TRBV6-5 and TRBJ1-3, with D possibly matching TRBD1 (6 bases). V lost 0 bases and J lost 3, with 9 bases in between. Per germline, CDR1 MNHEY and CDR2 SVGAGI. CDR3 length: 15 amino acids.

The chain links TRBV7-2 to TRBJ1-6, with TRBD1 identical over 9 bases. Per germline, CDR1 SGHTA and CDR2 FQGNSA. J lost 7 bases, V lost 5 bases, and 9 bases had no gene match. This CDR3 is built from 16 residues. The CDR3 is CASSPRTGVENSPLHF. Written as DNA, the CDR3 is TGTGCCAGCAGCCCCCGGACAGGGGTTGAGAATTCACCCCTCCACTTT.

This clone was found once. The chain couples TRBV29-1 to TRBJ2-7; 15 positions agree with TRBD2. The CDR3 covers 17 residues. J lost 0 bases, V lost 5 bases, and 8 bases had no gene match. Germline lookup yields CDR1 SQVTM and CDR2 ANQGSEA. CDR3: CSVMGLAGGRSSYEQYF. CDR3 DNA: TGCAGCGTTATGGGACTAGCGGGGGGCCGTAGCTCCTACGAGCAGTACTTC.